The following is a T cell receptor beta chain sequence with its context. This sample was included in a study of control samples from healthy donors and cancer patients. The V and J ends lost 6 bases and 2 bases, in that order; junction bases with no gene match: 6. The germline V gene has CDR1 KGHSH and CDR2 LQKENI. The CDR3 totals 14 residues. Generated by immunoSEQ multiplex PCR, the TCRdb table keeps only in-frame clones and is missing some. This sample has 90,000 to 110,000 clones, with approximately 90% found just once. This receptor was taken from a human donor in good health. The donor label of this sample is uncertain. The sequencing sample was made of blood. The chain combines TRBV18 with TRBJ2-7; 8 bases map to TRBD1. CDR3 in amino acids: CASSWDRPPYEQYF. The CDR3 DNA reads TGTGCCAGCTCCTGGGACAGGCCCCCCTACGAGCAGTACTTC. Looking up the rest from reference TRBV18 and TRBJ2-7 gives the full variable domain: NAGVMQNPRHLVRRRGQEARLRCSPMKGHSHVYWYRQLPEEGLKFMVYLQKENIIDESGMPKERFSAEFPKEGPSILRIQQVVRGDSAAYFCASSWDRPPYEQYFGPGTRLTVT.